These T cell receptor beta chains were read from a single sample in a study of blood T cell repertoires in COVID-19. Profiled with immunoSEQ multiplex PCR; TCRdb holds only in-frame clones, not every one. This table holds a few hundred thousand clones, 90% found once. The material sequenced was PBMCs or T cells enriched from blood (not recorded which). The receptors shown here come from a woman in her late teens or twenties with acute COVID-19. Each CDR3 is given with its conserved first and last residue. A D gene is named only where the DNA matches it firmly. Only some rows state a clone size, as once, few, many or a class for expanded clones.

CDR3	DNA	V	J	D	size
CASSLGHTGGNYGYTF	TGTGCCAGCAGCTTGGGGCATACAGGGGGCAACTATGGCTACACCTTC	TRBV7-8	TRBJ1-2	TRBD1	NA
CASRVGGPYEQYF	TGTGCCAGCAGAGTAGGGGGACCCTACGAGCAGTACTTC	TRBV28	TRBJ2-7	NA	NA
CASSGFPETQYF	TGCGCCAGCTCCGGGTTCCCTGAGACCCAGTACTTC	TRBV10-2	TRBJ2-5	NA	NA
CASDRDSYEQYF	TGTGCCAGCGACAGGGATTCCTACGAGCAGTACTTC	TRBV2	TRBJ2-7	TRBD1	NA
CSVEDRQGPGYTF	TGCAGCGTTGAAGATCGACAGGGGCCTGGCTACACCTTC	TRBV29-1	TRBJ1-2	TRBD1	NA
CASLPAGGGTQYF	TGTGCCAGCCTCCCTGCGGGGGGTGGGACGCAGTATTTT	TRBV6-5	TRBJ2-3	TRBD2	NA
CASSYRQGVHNEAFF	TGTGCCAGCAGTTACCGACAGGGTGTCCACAATGAAGCTTTCTTT	TRBV6-2/TRBV6-3	TRBJ1-1	TRBD1	NA
CSVKSELARWGRTDTQYF	TGCAGCGTTAAGAGCGAACTAGCGCGTTGGGGCCGCACAGATACGCAGTATTTT	TRBV29-1	TRBJ2-3	TRBD2	NA
CASSPMFSVGVEKLFF	TGTGCCAGCAGCCCTATGTTCTCTGTAGGGGTTGAAAAACTGTTTTTT	TRBV7-9	TRBJ1-4	NA	once
CASSFSGQGSQPQHF	TGTGCCAGCAGTTTTTCCGGACAGGGAAGTCAGCCCCAGCATTTT	TRBV28	TRBJ1-5	TRBD1	NA
CASSQFNGQGGSPLHF	TGCGCCAGCAGTCAGTTTAACGGACAGGGGGGTTCACCCCTCCACTTT	TRBV23-1	TRBJ1-6	TRBD1	NA
CASSSEQGQSDAEKLFF	TGTGCCAGCAGCTCAGAACAGGGCCAGAGCGATGCTGAAAAACTGTTTTTT	TRBV7-9	TRBJ1-4	NA	once
CASSLEAGPNNEKLFF	TGTGCCAGCAGTTTGGAAGCGGGGCCCAATAATGAAAAACTGTTTTTT	TRBV28	TRBJ1-4	NA	NA
CASSLNYNEQFF	TGTGCCAGCAGTCTAAACTACAATGAGCAGTTCTTC	TRBV9	TRBJ2-1	NA	NA
CASSIRDRVSPYEQYF	TGTGCCAGTAGTATAAGGGACAGGGTGAGTCCCTACGAGCAGTACTTC	TRBV19	TRBJ2-7	TRBD1	NA
CASSYINTEAFF	TGTGCCAGCAGTTACATCAACACTGAAGCTTTCTTT	TRBV28	TRBJ1-1	NA	NA
CATSEEGSSYNEQFF	TGTGCCACCAGTGAGGAGGGGAGCTCCTACAATGAGCAGTTCTTC	TRBV24-1	TRBJ2-1	NA	NA
CASSSRTALGGYTF	TGTGCCAGCAGCTCCCGGACAGCCTTGGGAGGCTACACCTTC	TRBV28	TRBJ1-2	NA	NA
CASSFDGVRWPLHF	TGTGCCAGCAGTTTCGACGGGGTCAGGTGGCCCCTCCACTTT	TRBV27	TRBJ1-6	NA	few
CSASSGTEAFF	TGCAGTGCTAGTTCGGGCACTGAAGCTTTCTTT	TRBV20-1	TRBJ1-1	NA	NA
CASSLYETTEYGYTF	TGTGCCAGCAGTTTATATGAGACTACGGAGTATGGCTACACCTTC	TRBV28	TRBJ1-2	NA	NA
CASSPGGTADYEQYF	TGTGCCAGCAGCCCGGGGGGGACGGCAGACTACGAGCAGTACTTC	TRBV11-1	TRBJ2-7	TRBD2	NA
CASSQEVGREGGDTQYF	TGCGCCAGCAGCCAAGAAGTAGGGCGGGAGGGCGGAGATACGCAGTATTTT	TRBV4-1	TRBJ2-3	TRBD2	NA
CASSQGLAAQYEQYF	TGTGCCAGCAGCCAGGGACTAGCGGCACAATACGAGCAGTACTTC	TRBV7-6	TRBJ2-7	TRBD2	NA
CATSDLARDNGELFF	TGTGCCACCAGTGATTTAGCGCGGGATAACGGGGAGCTGTTTTTT	TRBV24-1	TRBJ2-2	NA	once
CASSQVAGYEQYF	TGTGCCAGCAGCCAAGTAGCGGGTTACGAGCAGTACTTC	TRBV3-1/TRBV3-2	TRBJ2-7	TRBD2	NA